One and the same sample provided the 15 T cell receptor beta chains below, sequenced in a study of T-cell memory formation after mild COVID-19 (dated by TCRdb to the early 2020s). The protocol used for the library was 5' RACE. The listed sequencing device is Illumina NovaSeq 6000. The public reads were quality trimmed at Q25 with fastp and then assembled into clones with MiXCR by TCRdb, keeping productive beta chains. Each CDR3 protein gets just one entry, which takes the most common genes and DNA from the rows behind it. In this sample the table shows over 150,000 distinct CDR3 sequences, 20% to 25% of which occur a single time. The top ten clones comprise 20% to 25% of the sample. Source material: PBMCs or a T cell subset sorted from them (not recorded which). The origin of the receptors is an adult woman who had mild COVID-19 (a few samples of this study predate the infection). The sample titles of this study are shuffled in the database, so cell type and time point are left out; the donor was told from shared clones.

This clonotype turned up a few times. The chain uses TRBV9 and TRBJ2-2; D is possibly TRBD1 (5 bases). The CDR3 has 11 residues. The V end was cut by 4 bases, the J end by 9 bases, with 7 bases between. Germline loops: CDR1 SGDLS, CDR2 YYNGEE. The CDR3 region has the DNA TGTGCCAGCAGCTTGGACAGGGAGCTGTTTTTT. This sequence encodes CASSLDRELFF.

The chain links TRBV27 to TRBJ2-3; 12 bases line up with TRBD1. The CDR3 loop spans 17 amino acids. CDR1 MNHEY and CDR2 SMNVEV come from the germline V gene (reference sequence). V dropped 6 bases and J dropped 8; count of bases not matched to a gene: 15. The CDR3 loop is CASSPSRGTGGFGTQYF. The CDR3 DNA is TGTGCCAGCAGCCCTAGCCGCGGGACAGGGGGCTTTGGTACGCAGTATTTT.

In this sample, this clonotype turned up a few times. This chain links TRBV20-1 with TRBJ2-3; D perhaps matches TRBD1 (6 bases). CDR1 and CDR2 from the germline V gene are DFQATT and SNEGSKA (reference sequence). Trimming left V 3 bases short and J 1 base short, with 17 bases between. This CDR3 spans 16 amino acids. The CDR3 coding sequence is TGCAGTGCTAGGGCCCCACAGGGCCTTGGCACAGATACGCAGTATTTT. It is translated as CSARAPQGLGTDTQYF.

The genes are TRBV2 and TRBJ2-1; TRBD2 aligns across 9 bases. The CDR3 runs 13 residues. V gave up 3 bases and J gave up 7 bases; unmatched junction bases: 1. Germline lookup yields CDR1 SNHLY and CDR2 FYNNEI. For the CDR3, the DNA is TGTGCCAGCAGTGACACTAGCGGGAATGAGCAGTTCTTC. Protein product: CASSDTSGNEQFF.

This sequence joins TRBV29-1 and TRBJ2-7; D is perhaps TRBD1 (6 bases). Looked up from germline, CDR1 is SQVTM and CDR2 is ANQGSEA. Trimming cost V 4 bases and J 7 bases, with 14 bases left between them. CDR3 length equals 12 residues. CDR3 in amino acids: CSVGVGAMEQYF. Here the CDR3 DNA reads TGCAGCGTTGGAGTGGGGGCCATGGAGCAGTACTTC.

This clonotype was found a few times. V usage is TRBV7-9 and J usage is TRBJ2-3; D is uncertain. The CDR3 is 12 residues long. Germline CDR1 and CDR2: SEHNR and FQNEAQ (reference sequence). Trimming took off 6 bases at V and 3 bases at J, with 7 bases between the two ends. In DNA, the CDR3 is TGTGCCAGCAGGTCTTTTACAGATACGCAGTATTTT. Translation gives CASRSFTDTQYF.

This clonotype was recorded a few times. J is TRBJ2-7 and V is TRBV4-2; tentative D call: TRBD2 (5 bases). The V end lost 0 bases, the J end lost 3 bases, and 12 bases lay between the germline ends. The CDR3 length is 15 residues. From germline, CDR1 is LGHNA and CDR2 YNFKEQ. As DNA, the CDR3 is TGTGCCAGCAGCCAAGATATAAGCGGTCACTACGAGCAGTACTTC. Translated, it gives CASSQDISGHYEQYF.

The table lists this clonotype with a few counts. The chain links TRBV4-3 to TRBJ2-7; 8 bases are a match to TRBD1. This CDR3 spans 15 amino acids. The ends lost 0 bases at V and 4 bases at J; junction bases unmatched: 5. In germline, CDR1 is LGHNA, CDR2 YSLEER. CDR3: CASSQERTGWYEQYF. DNA for the CDR3: TGCGCCAGCAGCCAAGAAAGGACAGGGTGGTACGAGCAGTACTTC.

The chain combines TRBV25-1 with TRBJ2-1; the match to TRBD2 covers 9 bases. Germline CDR1 and CDR2: MGHDK and SYGVNS. CDR3 length: 16 amino acids. J was trimmed by 5 bases and V by 0 bases; bases with no gene match: 5. CDR3 residues: CASSEYLAGSNNEQFF. The CDR3 DNA reads TGTGCCAGCAGTGAATACCTAGCGGGGAGCAACAATGAGCAGTTCTTC.

Regarding this clonotype: This may arise from a read error, as a much more abundant clone is one base away. This chain uses TRBV12-3 or TRBV12-4 with TRBJ2-5; 8 nucleotides agree with TRBD1. The CDR3 consists of 14 residues. CDR3 nucleotide sequence: TGTGACAGCAGTGCTGACAGGGGCGTGGAGACCCAGTACTTC. Protein: CDSSADRGVETQYF.

V is TRBV6-5 and J is TRBJ2-7; possible D gene TRBD2, 5 bases. The germline gives CDR1 MNHEY, CDR2 SVGAGI. Trimming shortened V by 2 bases and J by 3 bases, and 11 bases separated the two germline ends. The CDR3 runs to 14 residues. CDR3 in amino acids: CASSYGRADYEQYF. For the CDR3, the DNA is TGTGCCAGCAGTTACGGGCGGGCGGACTACGAGCAGTACTTC.

The table lists this clonotype with many counts. The chain uses TRBV14 and TRBJ2-1; unclear D gene. Germline V gene data show CDR1 as SGHDN and CDR2 as FVKESK. The CDR3 extends over 14 amino acids. The V end lost 3 bases, the J end lost 3 bases, and 9 bases lay between the germline ends. This CDR3 reads CASSQGTSYNEQFF. CDR3 DNA sequence: TGTGCCAGCAGCCAGGGAACGAGCTACAATGAGCAGTTCTTC.

A few counts support this clonotype. The chain uses TRBV7-3 and TRBJ1-2; possibly TRBD1 for D (5 bases). Trimming left V 5 bases short and J 3 bases short, with 10 bases between. Looked up from germline, CDR1 is SGHTA and CDR2 is FQGTGA. The CDR3 is made up of 13 amino acids. The CDR3 loop reads CASSLTGYYGYTF. Written as DNA, the CDR3 is TGTGCCAGCAGCCTCACAGGATACTATGGCTACACCTTC.

This clonotype came up a few times. The chain combines TRBV7-9 with TRBJ2-2; 7 positions match TRBD1. The CDR3 consists of 16 residues. Losses at the gene ends were 3 bases for V and 6 bases for J; bases not matched to a gene: 10. From germline, CDR1 is SEHNR and CDR2 FQNEAQ (reference sequence). This chain's CDR3 is CASSFLLGQYAGELFF. The CDR3 nucleotides are TGTGCCAGCAGCTTCCTACTGGGACAGTATGCCGGGGAGCTGTTTTTT.

V usage is TRBV10-3 and J usage is TRBJ1-5; D gene unclear. The CDR3 sequence is 12 residues long. Looked up from germline, CDR1 is ENHRY and CDR2 is SYGVKD. Trimming took off 2 bases at V and 4 bases at J, with 3 bases between the two ends. Written as DNA, the CDR3 is TGTGCCATCAGTGAGCTTAATCAGCCCCAGCATTTT. Translating gives CAISELNQPQHF.